This TCR beta chain was profiled in a study of cytomegalovirus exposure and HLA in healthy donors (dated by TCRdb to the late 2010s). General notes on the study: According to an earlier analysis of 550 to 750 of the donors, 150 million to 200 million T cells yielded roughly 110 million unique TCR beta sequences and approximately 300 Gb of sequence data. Roughly 320 gigabases of sequencing data and approximately 92 million unique TCR sequences made up an early release that covered several hundred HLA-typed donors. Among the 398 genotyped donors, approximately 82% belonged to the genetic ancestry cluster associated with self-reported Caucasian donors. The aim of the study was to test whether cataloging public T cell receptors could identify signatures of past pathogen exposure. The study used immunosequencing to profile the T cell repertoires of approximately 640 subjects and linked those repertoires to cytomegalovirus serostatus. In addition to the first cohort of roughly 670 subjects, a separate validation cohort of 120 different subjects was used. To predict cytomegalovirus infection status, the study brought together high-throughput TCR immunosequencing, statistical association of individual TCRs with disease status, and machine learning. In a later analysis, previously published TCR beta repertoires from 550 to 700 donors were re-analyzed and high-resolution HLA genotyping was added so that TCR occurrence patterns could be studied. In the later analysis, no new phenotypic data were used to find candidate immune exposures; instead, reliance was placed on TCR beta sequences and their occurrence across donors. In an earlier analysis of several hundred of the donors, high-throughput TCR beta sequencing was used to judge whether each TCR beta V gene segment behaved as functional or pseudogenic. Donor age, sex, ethnicity and CMV serostatus were compiled alongside the repertoire data. In a later genetic analysis, genome-wide SNP genotypes for about 65% of the roughly 670 donors were used, and that subset was treated as a discovery cohort. All discovery cohort repertoires had been generated using a single sequencing platform. HLA typing covered class I and class II loci at four-digit resolution. Typing coverage varied by locus: roughly 629-640 donors for A, B, C, DRB1 and DQB1; roughly 500 for DQA1; about 590 for DPA1; under 490 for DPB1. Because of strong linkage in the cohort, five DR-DQ haplotypes were treated as single units for association and clustering. Across 300 to 400 genotyped donors of the cohort, an average of approximately 220,000 unique TCR beta nucleotide sequences per donor were sequenced, and roughly 18% of those sequences were non-productive.

Libraries were constructed by the immunoSEQ multiplex PCR assay. A mixture of 60 forward primers for TCR Vbeta segments and 13 reverse primers for TCR Jbeta segments was used in the multiplex PCR. The CDR3 region of rearranged TCR beta genes was amplified from genomic DNA by a multiplex PCR assay. Amplified TCR beta libraries were sequenced as 87-base-pair reads on the Illumina HiSeq System. The paper's data handling went like this. Across the 700 or so repertoires, a later analysis counted tens of millions of unique TCR beta chains, roughly 11 million of which were shared by at least two donors. A nearest-neighbor algorithm error-corrected the raw reads and collapsed the reads into unique sequences, merging closely related sequences to remove PCR and sequencing errors. CDR3 sequences were aligned to IMGT reference sequences to assign V, D and J gene segments. For a sequence to be retained, a match of at least six nucleotides was required to both a V gene segment and a J gene segment. Rearrangements were classified as productive when the CDR3 lacked stop codons and remained in frame with V and J, and all other rearrangements were classified as non-productive. Following IMGT convention, CDR3 was defined as the stretch from the second conserved V-encoded cysteine up to the conserved J-encoded phenylalanine. The earlier analysis of 450 to 750 of the donors excluded any sequence lacking an unambiguous match to a single V gene segment. An earlier analysis of a few hundred of the donors called V segments functional above 56.7% productive rearrangements and segregating when the between-donor standard deviation exceeded 5%. A statistical classification framework was developed to diagnose cytomegalovirus status using the catalog of TCR beta chain sequences. In a later analysis, TCR nucleotide sequences were compared against IMGT/GENE-DB human TR gene sequences so that V and J genes could be assigned. The TCRdist pipeline was used in a later analysis to assign CDR3 sequences and most-parsimonious VDJ recombination scenarios. In a later analysis, each TCR beta chain was defined by its CDR3 amino acid sequence together with its V-gene family, and reads without a unique V-gene family were excluded. In a later analysis, approximately 590 highly shared, low-generation-probability nucleotide sequences were removed to address suspected cross-contamination and a sequencing artifact. For each public chain, a later analysis derived a clonal expansion index from normalized ranks of inferred template counts within each repertoire. Generation probabilities in a later analysis came from a VDJ recombination model fitted to out-of-frame rearrangements, and those results were checked against IGoR. A later analysis scored TCR-TCR, TCR-HLA and TCR-CMV co-occurrence with hypergeometric tests, applying a repertoire-size bias correction to TCR pairs. False discovery rates were estimated in a later analysis by permuting HLA or CMV assignments 20 times. A later analysis grouped co-occurring TCRs with DBSCAN, adding TCRdist sequence similarity when clustering within HLA-allele-positive subsets. Co-occurrence clustering excluded repertoires with fewer than 30,000 or more than 120,000 public chains, plus five with anomalous nucleotide sharing. Held by TCRdb, this immuneACCESS table contains in-frame sequences only and omits some clones. Under half of the omission traces to an unresolved V gene where checked; the cause of the rest is unknown. The V and J calls and clone size are taken from that table; D and trimming were inferred from the DNA. This sample lists roughly 120,000 clones; roughly 81% were detected once. Of the sample, approximately 0.99% falls within the top ten clones.

CDR1 and CDR2 are read off the germline V gene as SGHRS and YFSETQ. Its CDR3 holds 14 amino acids, cysteine through phenylalanine. CDR3 DNA only is kept here, 42 bases in frame from base 1. A distance of 10 bases separates the germline ends of V and J, which lose 0 bases and 4 bases respectively. In the case of this clone: It has no known antigen specificity. Base-call qualities are not available, and no considerably larger clone is one nucleotide away. Other DNA sequences in this sample translate to the same CDR3.

The cohort was made up of several hundred healthy bone marrow donors. Cohort members were all nominally healthy when sampled, although unrecorded immune exposures were likely present. The donor was CMV seronegative and was included in the group of a few hundred seronegative cohort members. A peripheral blood sample was provided by each donor, and peripheral blood mononuclear cells were used for TCR beta sequencing. The Qiagen DNeasy Blood Extraction Kit was used to extract genomic DNA from the blood cell samples. What the study reported, not specific to this receptor: Because some donors lacked HLA typing at each locus, the association tests relied only on the typed subset. For the cohort, immune exposure information was limited to CMV serostatus. Specific HLA alleles were associated with 15,000 to 20,000 TCR beta sequences at a false discovery rate of 0.05 in a later analysis. A further reported finding was that TCR beta sequences accurately predicted the HLA-A and HLA-B alleles for most subjects in the first cohort. The study listed 150 to 200 TCR beta chains as associated with cytomegalovirus. An earlier analysis of approximately 600 of the donors showed that most TCR beta V segments appeared in productive rearrangements either about 87% or about 30% of the time, which broadly matched IMGT annotations. Seventeen rarely observed V segments, including chromosome 9 orphons, were excluded from the earlier analysis of almost 600 of the donors because counts were too low. A few of the identified cytomegalovirus-associated TCR beta chains were confirmed in vitro to be specific for cytomegalovirus antigens. A later analysis found that HLA-associated TCR beta chains were more clonally expanded and had lower generation probabilities than equally common non-associated chains. V-gene and J-gene trimming of TCR beta chains was associated with a missense DCLRE1C variant in a later genetic analysis, and the association was replicated in an independent cohort. A group of highly shared sequence variants was considered likely to be a technical artifact of the sequencing pipeline. In a later analysis, several top co-occurrence clusters were reported to appear linked to parvovirus B19, influenza, CMV and Epstein-Barr virus. Linkage disequilibrium might explain the correlated functional status among segregating V segments, but an unknown experimental factor could not be ruled out. Cytomegalovirus status was reported to be diagnosed by the classifier with high specificity and sensitivity in both the original and validation cohorts. The 87-base-pair reads could not distinguish some IMGT-functional V segments, including TRBV6-2 and TRBV6-3, so those segments were excluded. A later analysis found that TCR association rates varied across HLA loci, with DRB1 alleles showing the most associated TCRs and HLA-C alleles the fewest. Presence/absence analyses assumed roughly uniform sequencing depth across donors, an assumption that may not hold. Most CMV-associated TCR beta chains appeared to be HLA-restricted in a later analysis, and the HLA associations seemed to be driven largely by CMV exposure. In a later genetic analysis, fewer N-insertions in productive TCRs were reported among donors in an Asian-associated ancestry cluster than the approximately 710-donor mean. Strong co-occurrence of HLA alleles, especially DR and DQ, made assigning TCR associations to individual alleles difficult. While some public TCRs were present in many individuals, most TCR sequences turned up only very rarely across donors. The cohort was sequenced for TCR beta chains only, and without alpha or paired-chain data the features that could be detected were limited. The authors suggested that the approach could potentially be generalized to other disease states and immunological phenotypes.

Rearrangement joined TRBV5-1 to TRBJ1-2; TRBD1 might be the D gene, on 5 matching bases. The material sequenced was PBMCs. This TCR was recovered from a woman aged 30 to 39 in good health and CMV-seronegative. The sequenced DNA is TGCGCCAGCAGCTTGGCCGGGGGTAGCTATGGCTACACCTTC. Its amino acids are CASSLAGGSYGYTF. The reference TRBV5-1 and TRBJ1-2 proteins fill in what lies around the CDR3, so the full variable domain reads KAGVTQTPRYLIKTRGQQVTLSCSPISGHRSVSWYQQTPGQGLQFLFEYFSETQRNKGNFPGRFSGRQFSNSRSEMNVSTLELGDSALYLCASSLAGGSYGYTFGSGTRLTVV.